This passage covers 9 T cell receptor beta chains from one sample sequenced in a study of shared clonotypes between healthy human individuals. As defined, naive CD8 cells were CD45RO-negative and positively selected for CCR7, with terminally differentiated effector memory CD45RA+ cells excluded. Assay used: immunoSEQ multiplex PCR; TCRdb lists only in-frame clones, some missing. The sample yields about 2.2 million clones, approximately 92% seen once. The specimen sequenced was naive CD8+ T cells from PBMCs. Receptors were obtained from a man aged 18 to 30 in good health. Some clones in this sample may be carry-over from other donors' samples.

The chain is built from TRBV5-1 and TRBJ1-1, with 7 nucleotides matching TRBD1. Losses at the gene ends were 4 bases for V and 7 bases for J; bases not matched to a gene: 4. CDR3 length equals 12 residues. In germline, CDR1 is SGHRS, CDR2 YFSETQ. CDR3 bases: TGCGCCAGCAGCGTAACAGGGGATGAAGCTTTCTTT. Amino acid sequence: CASSVTGDEAFF.

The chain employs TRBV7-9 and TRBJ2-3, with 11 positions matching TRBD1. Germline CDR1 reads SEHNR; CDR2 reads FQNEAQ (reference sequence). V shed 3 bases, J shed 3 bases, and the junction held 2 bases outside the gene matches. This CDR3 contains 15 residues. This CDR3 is CASSFGTGGTDTQYF. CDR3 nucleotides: TGTGCCAGCAGCTTTGGGACAGGGGGGACAGATACGCAGTATTTT.

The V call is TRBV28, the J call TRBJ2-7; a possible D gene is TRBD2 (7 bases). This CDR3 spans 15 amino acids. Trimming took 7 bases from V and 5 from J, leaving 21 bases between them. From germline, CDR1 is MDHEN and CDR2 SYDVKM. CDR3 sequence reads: CASTGGLGPPDEQYF. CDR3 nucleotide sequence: TGTGCCAGCACGGGGGGCTTGGGACCTCCCGACGAGCAGTACTTC.

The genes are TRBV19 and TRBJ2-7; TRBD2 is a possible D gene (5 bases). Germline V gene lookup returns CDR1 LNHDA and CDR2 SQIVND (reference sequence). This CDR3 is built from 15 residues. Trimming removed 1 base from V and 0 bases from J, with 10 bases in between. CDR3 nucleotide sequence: TGTGCCAGTAGTATAGGGTCCGGGGACTCCTACGAGCAGTACTTC. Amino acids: CASSIGSGDSYEQYF.

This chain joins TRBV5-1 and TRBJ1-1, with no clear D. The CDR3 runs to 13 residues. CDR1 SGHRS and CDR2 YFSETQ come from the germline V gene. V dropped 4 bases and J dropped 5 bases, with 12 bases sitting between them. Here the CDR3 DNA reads TGCGCCAGCAGCGAGAACGGGGATACTGAAGCTTTCTTT. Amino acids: CASSENGDTEAFF.

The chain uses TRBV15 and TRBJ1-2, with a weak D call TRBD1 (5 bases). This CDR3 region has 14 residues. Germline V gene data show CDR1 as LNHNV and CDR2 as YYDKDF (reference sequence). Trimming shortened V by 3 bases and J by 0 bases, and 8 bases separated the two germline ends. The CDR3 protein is CATSSGTANYGYTF. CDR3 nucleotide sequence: TGTGCCACCAGCAGCGGGACGGCTAACTATGGCTACACCTTC.

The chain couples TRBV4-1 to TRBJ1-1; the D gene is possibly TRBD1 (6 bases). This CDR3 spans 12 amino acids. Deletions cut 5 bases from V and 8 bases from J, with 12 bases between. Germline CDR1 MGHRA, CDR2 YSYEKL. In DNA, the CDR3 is TGCGCCAGCAGCGACCTAGGGGGGGAAGCTTTCTTT. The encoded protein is CASSDLGGEAFF.

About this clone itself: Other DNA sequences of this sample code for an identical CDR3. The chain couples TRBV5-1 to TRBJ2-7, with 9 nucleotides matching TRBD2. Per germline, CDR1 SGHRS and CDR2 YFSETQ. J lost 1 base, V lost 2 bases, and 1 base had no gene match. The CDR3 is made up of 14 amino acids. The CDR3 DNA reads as TGCGCCAGCAGCTTACTAGCGGGTTCCTACGAGCAGTACTTC. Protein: CASSLLAGSYEQYF.

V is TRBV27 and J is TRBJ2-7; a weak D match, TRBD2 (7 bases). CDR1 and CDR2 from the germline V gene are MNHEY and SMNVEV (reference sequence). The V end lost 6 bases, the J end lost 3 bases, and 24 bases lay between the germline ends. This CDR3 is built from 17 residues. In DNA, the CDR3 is TGTGCCAGCAGCCCCCGGGGGCTAGCGGAGACCGGCTACGAGCAGTACTTC. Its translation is CASSPRGLAETGYEQYF.